This T cell receptor beta chain was documented in a study of CD8 T cells in Susac syndrome. Reverse transcription of roughly 0.5 to 1 ug RNA was carried out with random hexamers. TCR beta CDR3 was amplified by immunoSEQ covering 54 Vbeta and 13 Jbeta. TCRdb called the immunoSEQ multiplex PCR reads again in MiXCR, with one record for every CDR3 protein. The sample comprises approximately 270,000 distinct CDR3 sequences, roughly 93% of which are singletons, and around 0.067% rests with the top ten. Turning to this clonotype: Its antigen is currently unknown.

General observations from the study: By the study's own acknowledgment, its TCR sequencing and HLA analysis included relatively few individuals.

FACS was used to enrich TEMRA cells, whereas the CD8+ and CD4+ T cells were obtained by negative isolation. The CDR3 length is 14 residues. Germline-derived CDR1 and CDR2 are LGHDT and YNNKEL (reference sequence). The V gene end was trimmed by 3 bases and the J gene end by 5 bases; junction bases not matched to a gene: 3. This TCR came from a human donor with multiple sclerosis. Sequencing was done on a sample of CD4+ T cells from PBMCs. The V call is TRBV3-1, the J call TRBJ2-1, with 8 bases lining up with TRBD2. CDR3 residues: CASSQETSDNEQFF. The CDR3 DNA is TGTGCCAGCAGCCAGGAGACTAGCGACAATGAGCAGTTCTTC.